This T cell receptor beta chain was profiled in a study of cytomegalovirus exposure and HLA in healthy donors. Study-level background: For the approximately 420 genotyped donors, over 80% fell within the Caucasian-associated ancestry cluster.

V lost 10 bases and J 0 bases, leaving 15 bases between the germline ends. The CDR3 covers 14 residues. The V gene's germline CDR1 is MRHNA and CDR2 SNTAGT. 13 Jbeta primers and 60 Vbeta primers were used for the PCR. Here immunoSEQ multiplex PCR was the method, and the copy in TCRdb shows in-frame clones only, minus some. The sample has 250,000 to 350,000 clones, roughly 90% seen once. Whole-study findings and limits: Using a false discovery rate of 0.05, a later analysis showed that approximately 18,000 TCR beta sequences were associated with HLA alleles. Data from an earlier analysis indicated that most TCR beta V segments were productive either about 90% or about 30% of the time.

This clone appeared a single time. What it binds is not known. Sequencing used PBMCs. J is TRBJ1-1 and V is TRBV6-4; D is unresolved. The TCR was taken from a woman under 30 in good health and CMV-seronegative. The chain's CDR3 is CANPSGVVNTEAFF. DNA of the CDR3: TGTGCCAACCCAAGCGGGGTTGTGAACACTGAAGCTTTCTTT.